Described below is a single TCR beta chain sequence and its context. In this sample, this clonotype turned up many times. The target of this receptor is not known. Per-base qualities were not stored, and no clone one base away is much larger. CDR1 SQVTM and CDR2 ANQGSEA were looked up in the germline V gene. Spanning cysteine to phenylalanine, the CDR3 consists of 12 amino acids. Kept here is only the CDR3 DNA, which spans 36 bases and is read in frame from base 1. The V and J ends are trimmed by 8 bases and 7 bases, leaving 15 bases between them. This specimen belongs to a study of low-dose radiotherapy and immunotherapy resistance in tumors (dated by TCRdb to 2022 to 2024). In the study overall: Patients in Cohort 1 were given 0.5 Gy per fraction every 2 weeks, and the prescribed total PTV dose was 6.5 Gy. Randomization of trial participants into treatment groups was not performed. Nivolumab and ipilimumab were both given intravenously, with nivolumab at a 240 mg flat dose every two weeks and ipilimumab at 1 mg/kg every six weeks. Eight patients were included in the translational analysis, namely three from the first dose cohort plus the first five from the second dose cohort. Starting on cycle 1 day 1, patients took 300 mg of aspirin by mouth once daily for four cycles. For Cohort 2, the dose was 1 Gy per fraction given every two weeks, adding up to 13 Gy in total across 26 weeks. Every two weeks, patients got intravenous cyclophosphamide at 200 mg/m2, given one day ahead of each radiation and immunotherapy administration.

Sample time point, as interpreted from the label and publication: after trial treatment. Explained via the paper, the treatment or condition label denotes: LDRT plus nivolumab, ipilimumab, low-dose cyclophosphamide and aspirin (RACIN trial). Donors were enrolled in RACIN, a single-arm phase I dose-escalation trial in which nivolumab, ipilimumab, aspirin, low-dose cyclophosphamide and low-dose radiotherapy were combined. Eligible patients had advanced, TIL-negative solid tumors. The instrument given in TCRdb is Illumina HiSeq 2500. To make first-strand cDNA, Superscript III was used along with a set of TRAV- and TRBV-specific primers so that both the TCRalpha and TCRbeta chains were covered. TCRs were amplified with Phusion for approximately 21 PCR cycles, with a constant-region primer paired with the adapter attached to the V primers. The MessageAmp II aRNA Amplification Kit was used to amplify the isolated mRNA, with in vitro transcription run for roughly 15 hours at 37 degrees C. The Dynabeads mRNA DIRECT Purification Kit was used to isolate the mRNA for TCR sequencing. Indexed Illumina adapters were added in a second roughly 26-cycle Phusion PCR, and the resulting products were purified with AMPure XP beads. For the original study's pipeline: Custom Perl scripts were used to pool TCR sequences that encoded the same protein, to remove out-of-frame sequences, and to calculate the abundance of each clonotype. Any TCR sequence backed by just one read was left out of the analysis. The metrics used to describe the repertoires included Shannon entropy, Gini index, clonality, richness, and the frequency of TCRs shared between repertoires. The raw public data were reprocessed by TCRdb itself: fastp quality trimming at Q25, MiXCR clonotype calling, in-frame beta chains only. A single entry per CDR3 protein holds the most common genes and DNA from its merged rows. These V and J calls rely on TCRdb rather than the paper's analysis. The sample includes about 80,000 distinct CDR3 sequences, with roughly 17% observed a single time. The ten top clones hold less than 1.5% of the sample.

This clonotype originated in a male donor with prostate cancer. The chain joins TRBV29-1 to TRBJ2-1; TRBD1 is a weak D gene call, 5 bases matching. This specimen consisted of PBMCs, obtained after low-dose radiotherapy plus immunotherapy. The bases are TGCAGCATGGACACCATGGGGAATGAGCAGTTCTTC. This encodes CSMDTMGNEQFF.